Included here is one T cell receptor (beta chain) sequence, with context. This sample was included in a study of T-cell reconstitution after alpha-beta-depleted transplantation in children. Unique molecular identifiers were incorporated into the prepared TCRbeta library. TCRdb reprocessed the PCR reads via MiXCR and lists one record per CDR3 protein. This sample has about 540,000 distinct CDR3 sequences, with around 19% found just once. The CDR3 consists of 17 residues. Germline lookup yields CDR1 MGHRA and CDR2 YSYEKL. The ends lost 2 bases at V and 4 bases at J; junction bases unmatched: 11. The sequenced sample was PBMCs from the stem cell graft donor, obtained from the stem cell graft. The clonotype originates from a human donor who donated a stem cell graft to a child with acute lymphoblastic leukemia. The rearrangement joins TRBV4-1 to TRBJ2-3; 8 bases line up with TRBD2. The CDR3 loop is CASSQPLKREYADTQYF. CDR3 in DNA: TGCGCCAGCAGCCAACCCTTGAAGCGGGAGTATGCAGATACGCAGTATTTT.